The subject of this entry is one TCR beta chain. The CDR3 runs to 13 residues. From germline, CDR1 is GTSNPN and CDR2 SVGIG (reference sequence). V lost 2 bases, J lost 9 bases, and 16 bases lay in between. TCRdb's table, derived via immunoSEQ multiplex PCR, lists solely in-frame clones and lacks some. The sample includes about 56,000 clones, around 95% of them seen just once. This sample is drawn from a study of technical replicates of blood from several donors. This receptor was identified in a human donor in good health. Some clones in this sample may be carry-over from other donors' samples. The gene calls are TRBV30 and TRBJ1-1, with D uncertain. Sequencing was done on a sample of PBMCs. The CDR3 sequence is CAWSLISSGQAFF. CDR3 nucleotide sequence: TGTGCCTGGAGTCTAATCTCAAGCGGTCAAGCTTTCTTT. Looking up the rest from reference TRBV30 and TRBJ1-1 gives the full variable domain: SQTIHQWPATLVQPVGSPLSLECTVEGTSNPNLYWYRQAAGRGLQLLFYSVGIGQISSEVPQNLSASRPQDRQFILSSKKLLLSDSGFYLCAWSLISSGQAFFGQGTRLTVV.